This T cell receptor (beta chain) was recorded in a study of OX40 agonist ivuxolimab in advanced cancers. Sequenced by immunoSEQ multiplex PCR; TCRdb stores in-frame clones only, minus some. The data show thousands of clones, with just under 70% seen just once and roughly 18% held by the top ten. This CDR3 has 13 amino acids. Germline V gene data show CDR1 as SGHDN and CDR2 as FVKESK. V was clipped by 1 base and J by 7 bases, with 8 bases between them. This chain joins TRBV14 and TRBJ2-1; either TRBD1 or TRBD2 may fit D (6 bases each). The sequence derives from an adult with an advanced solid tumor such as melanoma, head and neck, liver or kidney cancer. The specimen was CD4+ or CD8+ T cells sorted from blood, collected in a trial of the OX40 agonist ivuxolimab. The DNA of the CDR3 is TGTGCCAGCAGCCAAGGAGGGGGGAATGAGCAGTTCTTC. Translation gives CASSQGGGNEQFF.